This section outlines one TCR beta chain sequence together with its context. Other DNA sequences in this sample translate to the same CDR3. Regarding donors, all were healthy bone marrow donors. These donors counted as nominally healthy when sampled, but unrecorded immune exposures were likely. The PCR employed 60 Vbeta primers together with 13 Jbeta primers. The table came from immunoSEQ multiplex PCR; TCRdb's copy has only in-frame clones and leaves some out. The table records about 190,000 clones, roughly 75% of them present only once. This entry belongs to a study of cytomegalovirus exposure and HLA in healthy donors. V shed 2 bases and J shed 5 bases, with 15 bases lying between them. Germline CDR1 and CDR2: MGHRA and YSYEKL. The CDR3 length is 15 residues.

Sequencing was performed on PBMCs. This receptor was taken from a young man in good health and CMV-seropositive. This chain uses TRBV4-1 with TRBJ2-5; a weak D match, TRBD2 (6 bases). In nucleotides, the CDR3 is TGCGCCAGCAGCCAAAGTAGCGGAGGTCCGGAGACCCAGTACTTC. Its translation: CASSQSSGGPETQYF.